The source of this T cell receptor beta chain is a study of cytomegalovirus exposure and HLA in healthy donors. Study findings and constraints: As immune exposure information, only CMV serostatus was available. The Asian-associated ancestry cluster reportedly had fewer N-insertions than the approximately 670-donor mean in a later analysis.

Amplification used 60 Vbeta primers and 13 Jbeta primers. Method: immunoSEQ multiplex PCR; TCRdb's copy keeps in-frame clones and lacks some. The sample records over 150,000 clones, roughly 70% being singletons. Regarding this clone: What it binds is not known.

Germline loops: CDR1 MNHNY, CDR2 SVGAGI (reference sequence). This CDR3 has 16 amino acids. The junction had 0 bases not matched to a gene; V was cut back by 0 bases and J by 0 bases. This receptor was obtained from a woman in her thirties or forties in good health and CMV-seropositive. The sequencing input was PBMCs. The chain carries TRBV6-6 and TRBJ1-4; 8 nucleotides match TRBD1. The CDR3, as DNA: TGTGCCAGCAGTTACTCGGACAGGGCAACTAATGAAAAACTGTTTTTT. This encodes CASSYSDRATNEKLFF.